Presented here are 29 T cell receptor beta chains from one specimen sequenced in a study of shared clonotypes between healthy human individuals. Libraries were prepared by immunoSEQ multiplex PCR; TCRdb keeps only in-frame clonotypes and omits some of them. The table lists over 2 million clones, 85% to 95% of them singletons. The sequenced sample was naive CD4+ T cells from PBMCs. Specified subset: CD45RA+ positively selected. These receptors all stem from a man aged 18 to 29 in good health. Some clones in this sample may be carry-over from other donors' samples.

The chain employs TRBV11-3 and TRBJ1-1, with D possibly TRBD1 on 6 matching bases. This CDR3 spans 14 amino acids. The germline CDR1 and CDR2 sequences are SGHNT and YENEEA. V was trimmed by 4 bases and J by 3 bases, leaving 12 bases between them. The CDR3 DNA follows: TGTGCCAGCAGCTCTAGCGGGGGGCACACTGAAGCTTTCTTT. The encoded protein is CASSSSGGHTEAFF.

Note on this clone: This CDR3 is also generated by other DNA sequences in the sample. This chain links TRBV6-5 with TRBJ2-7, with D perhaps matching TRBD2 (5 bases). In germline, CDR1 is MNHEY, CDR2 SVGAGI. The CDR3 has 14 residues. Trimming pared 2 bases from V and 6 bases from J, leaving 14 bases between. This chain's CDR3 is CASSYTSGSIEQYF. CDR3 coding DNA: TGTGCCAGCAGTTACACTAGTGGGAGCATCGAGCAGTACTTC.

In its sample, this clone was seen once. The junction does not match germline at one end; this may be a read error. J is TRBJ1-4 and V is TRBV28; D is unresolved. CDR1 MDHEN and CDR2 SYDVKM come from the germline V gene. This CDR3 comprises 11 residues. The CDR3 loop reads CASSSDRTWVF. CDR3 coding DNA: TGTGCCAGCAGTTCAGACCGAACCTGGGTTTTT.

V gene TRBV30 combines with J gene TRBJ1-6, with a tentative D call TRBD1 (5 bases). This CDR3 region has 14 residues. V was clipped by 2 bases and J by 7 bases, with 12 bases between them. The germline CDR1 and CDR2 sequences are GTSNPN and SVGIG (reference sequence). The CDR3 protein is CAWSSWTMNSPLHF. CDR3 nucleotide sequence: TGTGCCTGGAGTAGCTGGACAATGAATTCACCCCTCCACTTT.

The J gene is TRBJ2-3, the V gene TRBV29-1; TRBD2 aligns across 10 bases. Looked up from germline, CDR1 is SQVTM and CDR2 is ANQGSEA. This CDR3 contains 13 residues. V trimming: 4 bases; J trimming: 5 bases; junction bases outside the gene matches: 3. CDR3 residues: CSVGGLAKDTQYF. In DNA, the CDR3 is TGCAGCGTTGGGGGACTAGCGAAAGATACGCAGTATTTT.

The chain is built from TRBV20-1 and TRBJ2-7; D not resolved. CDR3 size: 11 residues. Germline V CDR1 and CDR2: DFQATT, SNEGSKA (reference sequence). The ends were cut back, 2 bases at V and 4 bases at J, with 6 bases in the middle. CDR3 loop: CSARQVYEQYF. CDR3 nucleotide sequence: TGCAGTGCTAGACAGGTGTACGAGCAGTACTTC.

The V gene is TRBV5-1, the J gene TRBJ2-7; a possible D gene is TRBD1 (6 bases). This CDR3 has 14 residues. Trimming shortened V by 3 bases and J by 3 bases, and 13 bases separated the two germline ends. Looked up from germline, CDR1 is SGHRS and CDR2 is YFSETQ. CDR3 region: CASSSTGQNYEQYF. CDR3 nucleotide sequence: TGCGCCAGCAGCTCGACAGGTCAAAACTACGAGCAGTACTTC.

The chain employs TRBV11-3 and TRBJ2-2, with TRBD2 identical over 7 bases. Per the germline V gene, CDR1 is SGHNT and CDR2 is YENEEA. This CDR3 has 15 amino acids. Trimming cost V 1 base and J 3 bases; bases outside gene matches: 2. CDR3 in amino acids: CASSLGLADTGELFF. The DNA of the CDR3 is TGTGCCAGCAGCTTAGGACTAGCAGACACCGGGGAGCTGTTTTTT.

The chain joins TRBV5-1 to TRBJ2-7; 7 bases line up with TRBD1. Germline values: CDR1 SGHRS, CDR2 YFSETQ. This CDR3 region has 15 residues. V dropped 4 bases and J dropped 4; count of bases not matched to a gene: 11. The CDR3 here is CASSPSAGQDYEQYF. CDR3 nucleotides: TGCGCCAGCAGCCCATCGGCCGGACAGGATTACGAGCAGTACTTC.

This sequence joins TRBV18 and TRBJ1-4; 11 bases line up with TRBD1. The V gene's germline CDR1 is KGHSH and CDR2 LQKENI. The CDR3 runs 22 residues. V lost 3 bases, J lost 1 base, and 19 bases stayed unmatched. Written as DNA, the CDR3 is TGTGCCAGCTCACCCGGACAGGGGGCTGCGGGCATGGGATTTGGAACTAATGAAAAACTGTTTTTT. It codes for CASSPGQGAAGMGFGTNEKLFF.

This sequence joins TRBV5-1 and TRBJ2-7; D is ambiguous. The germline gives CDR1 SGHRS, CDR2 YFSETQ. Trimming shortened V by 1 base and J by 2 bases, and 7 bases separated the two germline ends. This CDR3 has 13 amino acids. The chain's CDR3 is CASSLTQTYEQYF. The CDR3, as DNA: TGCGCCAGCAGCTTGACACAGACCTACGAGCAGTACTTC.

This sequence joins TRBV23-1 and TRBJ1-5; TRBD1 agrees at 8 bases. TRBV23-1 is sorted into the ORF group, with uncertain function. There are 18 residues in the CDR3. Losses at the gene ends were 2 bases for V and 0 bases for J; bases not matched to a gene: 9. The CDR3, as DNA: TGCGCCAGCAGTCAAATTCTCACAGGGGGACGTAGCAATCAGCCCCAGCATTTT. Translation gives CASSQILTGGRSNQPQHF.

The V call is TRBV4-2, the J call TRBJ1-2; 9 nucleotides match TRBD1. The CDR3 is 14 amino acids. Trimming took 2 bases from V and 6 from J; bases not matched to a gene: 4. Germline V gene sequence: CDR1 LGHNA, CDR2 YNFKEQ. CDR3 DNA sequence: TGTGCCAGCAGCCAACCGACAGGGGGGGATGGCTACACCTTC. It translates to CASSQPTGGDGYTF.

On this clone: Other DNA sequences from this sample encode an identical CDR3 as well. This chain links TRBV20-1 with TRBJ2-5, with D tentatively TRBD2 (5 bases). The V end was cut by 6 bases, the J end by 1 base, with 6 bases between. The CDR3 sequence is 11 residues long. CDR1 is DFQATT, CDR2 SNEGSKA, per germline (reference sequence). The DNA of the CDR3 is TGCAGTGCCAGCGGCCAAGAGACCCAGTACTTC. Encoded protein: CSASGQETQYF.

Comments on this clone: Other DNA variants within this sample encode the same CDR3. The chain is built from TRBV27 and TRBJ1-5; D is unclear. The V end lost 2 bases, the J end lost 2 bases, and 13 bases lay between the germline ends. The germline gives CDR1 MNHEY, CDR2 SMNVEV (reference sequence). This CDR3 comprises 16 residues. In DNA, the CDR3 is TGTGCCAGCAGTTTAAAGGGCTGGGAGGGCAATCAGCCCCAGCATTTT. It encodes CASSLKGWEGNQPQHF.

The chain couples TRBV5-4 to TRBJ2-1; TRBD1 or TRBD2 may be the D gene (5 bases each). In germline, CDR1 is SGHNT, CDR2 YYREEE (reference sequence). CDR3 length: 16 amino acids. V dropped 0 bases and J dropped 6 bases, with 16 bases sitting between them. The CDR3: CASSLAGAGLGNEQFF. CDR3 sequence (DNA): TGTGCCAGCAGCTTGGCCGGGGCAGGGCTAGGCAATGAGCAGTTCTTC. Using reference TRBV5-4 and TRBJ2-1 for the parts outside the CDR3, the full variable domain is ETGVTQSPTHLIKTRGQQVTLRCSSQSGHNTVSWYQQALGQGPQFIFQYYREEENGRGNFPPRFSGLQFPNYSSELNVNALELDDSALYLCASSLAGAGLGNEQFFGPGTRLTVL.

The J gene is TRBJ1-2, the V gene TRBV28; TRBD1 is a possible D gene (5 bases). Trimming stripped 5 bases from V and 3 bases from J, with 10 bases between. Germline CDR1 and CDR2: MDHEN and SYDVKM. The CDR3 is 13 amino acids. CDR3 region: CASSDQGHYGYTF. DNA of the CDR3: TGTGCCAGCAGTGACCAGGGACACTATGGCTACACCTTC.

This chain connects TRBV4-1 to TRBJ2-7, with 12 bases identical to TRBD2. Per the germline V gene, CDR1 is MGHRA and CDR2 is YSYEKL. The CDR3 loop spans 16 amino acids. V gave up 4 bases and J gave up 7 bases; unmatched junction bases: 11. As DNA, the CDR3 is TGCGCCAGCAGCCGAGATCGACTAGCGGGAGTGTATGAGCAGTACTTC. Translation: CASSRDRLAGVYEQYF.

The chain uses TRBV27 and TRBJ2-5, with D possibly TRBD1 on 5 matching bases. V was trimmed by 6 bases and J by 6 bases, leaving 14 bases between them. Germline CDR1 and CDR2: MNHEY and SMNVEV (reference sequence). This CDR3 region has 13 residues. CDR3 DNA: TGTGCCAGCAGCCCAAAGGGGTTACAGACCCAGTACTTC. It encodes CASSPKGLQTQYF.

This clone has a single count. V is TRBV5-1 and J is TRBJ2-3, with a tentative D call TRBD2 (6 bases). Between the trimmed V and J ends, which lost 1 base and 5 bases, there was a span of 17 bases. The CDR3 totals 16 residues. Germline CDR1 SGHRS, CDR2 YFSETQ. This CDR3 reads CASSLSRQQAGDTQYF. DNA for the CDR3: TGCGCCAGCAGCTTGTCCAGACAACAAGCGGGAGATACGCAGTATTTT.

A word on this clone: Other DNA sequences in this sample translate to the same CDR3. The chain employs TRBV28 and TRBJ2-7; the D gene could be TRBD1 or TRBD2 (5 bases each). V was clipped by 7 bases and J by 3 bases, with 7 bases between them. The germline V gene encodes CDR1 MDHEN and CDR2 SYDVKM. The CDR3 spans 11 residues. The chain's CDR3 is CASTRGYEQYF. DNA of the CDR3: TGTGCCAGCACGAGGGGCTACGAGCAGTACTTC. Using reference TRBV28 and TRBJ2-7 for the parts outside the CDR3, the full variable domain is DVKVTQSSRYLVKRTGEKVFLECVQDMDHENMFWYRQDPGLGLRLIYFSYDVKMKEKGDIPEGYSVSREKKERFSLILESASTNQTSMYLCASTRGYEQYFGPGTRLTVT.

The chain recombines TRBV10-3 with TRBJ2-7; possible D gene TRBD2, 6 bases. Germline CDR1 ENHRY, CDR2 SYGVKD. The CDR3 is 14 residues long. Trimming stripped 2 bases from V and 2 bases from J, with 10 bases between. CDR3 sequence: CAISEGTFTYEQYF. The CDR3, as DNA: TGTGCCATCAGTGAGGGGACTTTTACCTACGAGCAGTACTTC.

The V gene is TRBV27, the J gene TRBJ2-1, with 11 positions matching TRBD1. The trim removed 5 bases at V and 9 bases at J, leaving 6 bases unmatched. The CDR3 sequence is 14 residues long. Germline-derived CDR1 and CDR2 are MNHEY and SMNVEV (reference sequence). The CDR3 DNA sequence: TGTGCCAGCAGTCGAGGACAGGGGGCGGGTGAGCAGTTCTTC. It codes for CASSRGQGAGEQFF.

The chain uses TRBV21-1 and TRBJ2-2; TRBD2, the table's D call, was not compared with the DNA. TRBV21-1 is a recognized pseudogene. The CDR3 sequence is 17 residues long. CDR3 sequence: CASSNCTGFEVAGELFF. For the CDR3, the DNA is TGTGCCAGCAGCAATTGTACGGGATTTGAAGTCGCCGGGGAGCTGTTTTTT.

This chain links TRBV7-2 with TRBJ2-5; D not certain. This CDR3 contains 17 residues. The germline V gene has CDR1 SGHTA and CDR2 FQGNSA. Trimming pared 6 bases from V and 2 bases from J, leaving 22 bases between. The CDR3 protein is CASRLTNGPLWQETQYF. The DNA of the CDR3 is TGTGCCAGCAGACTAACAAACGGGCCTTTGTGGCAAGAGACCCAGTACTTC.

A word on this clone: A junction end diverges from the germline sequence, so it may reflect a read error. The CDR3 loop reads CASSPDQGLAVDGHTF. CDR3 DNA: TGTGCCAGCAGCCCTGATCAGGGACTGGCGGTCGATGGCCACACCTTC. This chain connects TRBV13 to TRBJ1-2, with TRBD1 as a possible D gene (5 bases). This CDR3 comprises 16 residues. The germline CDR1 and CDR2 sequences are PRHDT and FYEKMQ (reference sequence).

The chain uses TRBV7-9 and TRBJ2-1, with 11 bases identical to TRBD2. The germline CDR1 and CDR2 sequences are SEHNR and FQNEAQ (reference sequence). There are 16 residues in the CDR3. Trimming at V came to 5 bases and at J to 7 bases, leaving 10 bases not matched to a gene. CDR3 coding DNA: TGTGCCAGCAGCGTGTTAGCGGGAGGGCCCGCGAATGAGCAGTTCTTC. It encodes CASSVLAGGPANEQFF.

V is TRBV9 and J is TRBJ2-3; no clear D. This CDR3 has 17 residues. The V gene's germline CDR1 is SGDLS and CDR2 YYNGEE. Trimming stripped 4 bases from V and 4 bases from J, with 22 bases between. The CDR3 bases are TGTGCCAGCAGCCCCCGTCCTATCCGGGCGAGCGCAGATACGCAGTATTTT. As protein: CASSPRPIRASADTQYF.

This chain connects TRBV7-2 to TRBJ2-7; D remains ambiguous. Trimming shortened V by 0 bases and J by 4 bases, and 7 bases separated the two germline ends. This CDR3 has 13 amino acids. Germline CDR1 SGHTA, CDR2 FQGNSA. The CDR3 DNA sequence: TGTGCCAGCAGCTTAGCCACCAAATACGAGCAGTACTTC. Amino acid sequence: CASSLATKYEQYF.